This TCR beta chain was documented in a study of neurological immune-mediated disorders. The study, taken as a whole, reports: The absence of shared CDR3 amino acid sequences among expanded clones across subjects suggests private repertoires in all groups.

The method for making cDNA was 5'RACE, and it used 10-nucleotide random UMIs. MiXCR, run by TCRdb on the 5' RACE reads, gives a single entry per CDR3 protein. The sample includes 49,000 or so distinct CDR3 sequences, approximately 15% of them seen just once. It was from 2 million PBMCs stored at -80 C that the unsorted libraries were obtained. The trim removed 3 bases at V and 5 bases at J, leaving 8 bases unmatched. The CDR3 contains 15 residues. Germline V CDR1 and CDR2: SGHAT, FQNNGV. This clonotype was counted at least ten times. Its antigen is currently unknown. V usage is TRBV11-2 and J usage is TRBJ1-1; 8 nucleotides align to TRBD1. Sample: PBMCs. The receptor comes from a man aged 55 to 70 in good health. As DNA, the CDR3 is TGTGCCAGCAGCTTTCCTTCGACAGGGGAGACTGAAGCTTTCTTT. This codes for CASSFPSTGETEAFF.